This T cell receptor beta chain is drawn from a study of blood T cell repertoires in COVID-19. This clone was observed a single time. The CDR3 is made up of 15 amino acids. V lost 3 bases and J lost 8; bases outside the gene matches: 10. The germline V gene has CDR1 KGHDR and CDR2 SFDVKD. Assay: immunoSEQ multiplex PCR; the TCRdb copy retains only in-frame clones and omits some. The data contain tens of thousands of clones, around 80% of them singletons. This chain connects TRBV24-1 to TRBJ1-2, with 8 bases matching TRBD1. This clonotype originated in a woman of 80 years or more with acute or convalescent COVID-19. Sequencing was carried out using peripheral blood. The CDR3 is CATSDPGGAFLGYTF. CDR3 nucleotides: TGTGCCACCAGTGATCCAGGGGGCGCTTTCCTGGGCTACACCTTC.